This TCR beta chain was sequenced in a study of beta chain features in type 1 diabetes. In germline, CDR1 is SGHTA, CDR2 FQGNSA. V gave up 4 bases and J gave up 2 bases; unmatched junction bases: 5. The CDR3 runs to 15 residues. Sequencing targeted expressed TCRB transcripts, as all isolated RNA had been reverse transcribed. The data were produced by immunoSEQ multiplex PCR, yet TCRdb's version contains in-frame clones alone and is incomplete. Of about 240,000 clones in the sample, 25% to 30% were seen once. The clonotype was recovered from a man in his thirties or forties in good health. V usage is TRBV7-2 and J usage is TRBJ2-1, with TRBD2 matching 7 bases. The sample was central memory CD4+ T cells from blood. This chain's CDR3 is CASSYASGTYNEQFF. The CDR3 DNA is TGTGCCAGCAGCTACGCTAGCGGAACCTACAATGAGCAGTTCTTC.